This T cell receptor (beta chain) emerged from a study of blood T cell repertoires in COVID-19. Libraries were prepared by immunoSEQ multiplex PCR; TCRdb keeps only in-frame clonotypes and omits some of them. This sample has around 190,000 clones, with about 88% found just once. The CDR3 has 16 amino acids. V lost 5 bases to trimming and J lost 4 bases, with 20 bases between them. Germline V gene sequence: CDR1 LGHNT, CDR2 FRNRAP. Cohort assignment relied on participant-reported clinical history. This clone was counted a single time. This chain joins TRBV12-5 and TRBJ1-1; TRBD1 is a possible D gene (6 bases). What was sequenced was PBMCs or T cells enriched from blood (not recorded which). The source is a woman aged 40 to 49 in a cohort exposed to, infected with or recovered from COVID-19 (not recorded which). CDR3 nucleotide sequence: TGTGCTAGTGGTCAATTACCGGGACAAGGGACCACTGAAGCTTTCTTT. Amino acids: CASGQLPGQGTTEAFF.